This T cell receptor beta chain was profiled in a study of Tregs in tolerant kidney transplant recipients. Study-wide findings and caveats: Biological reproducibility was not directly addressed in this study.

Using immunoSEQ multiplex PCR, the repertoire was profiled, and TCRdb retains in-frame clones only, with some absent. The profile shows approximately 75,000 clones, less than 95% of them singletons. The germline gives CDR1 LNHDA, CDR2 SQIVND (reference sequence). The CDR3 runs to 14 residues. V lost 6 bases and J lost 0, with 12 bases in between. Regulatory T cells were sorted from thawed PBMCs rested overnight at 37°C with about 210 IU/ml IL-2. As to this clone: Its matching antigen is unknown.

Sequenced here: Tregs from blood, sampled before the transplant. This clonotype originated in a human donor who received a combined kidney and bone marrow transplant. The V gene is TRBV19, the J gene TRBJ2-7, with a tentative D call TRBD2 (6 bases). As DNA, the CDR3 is TGTGCCAGTAGAACTGGCGGGAACTCCTACGAGCAGTACTTC. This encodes CASRTGGNSYEQYF.